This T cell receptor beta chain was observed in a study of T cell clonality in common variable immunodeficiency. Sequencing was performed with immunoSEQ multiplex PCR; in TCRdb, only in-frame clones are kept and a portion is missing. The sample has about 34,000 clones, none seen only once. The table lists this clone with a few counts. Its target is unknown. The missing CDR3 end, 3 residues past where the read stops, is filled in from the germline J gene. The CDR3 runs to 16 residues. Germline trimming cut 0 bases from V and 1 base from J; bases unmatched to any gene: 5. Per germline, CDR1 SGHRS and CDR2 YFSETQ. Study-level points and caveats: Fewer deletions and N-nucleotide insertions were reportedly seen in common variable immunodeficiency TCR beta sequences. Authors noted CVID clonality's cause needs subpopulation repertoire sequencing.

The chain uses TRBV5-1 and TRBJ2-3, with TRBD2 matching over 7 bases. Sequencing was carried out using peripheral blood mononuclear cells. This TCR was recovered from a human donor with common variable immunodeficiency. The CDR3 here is CASSLVGGSGTDTQYF. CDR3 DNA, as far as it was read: TGCGCCAGCAGCTTGGTAGGCGGGAGCGGCACAGATACG.